What follows describes a single T cell receptor beta chain. Its target is not known. The data derive from a study of T cell responses to AZD1222 COVID-19 vaccine. Germline lookup yields CDR1 SGHDT and CDR2 YYEEEE. This CDR3 has 12 residues. Unmatched junction bases numbered 5, after V lost 4 bases and J lost 10 bases. Study-wide findings and caveats: White British donors predominated, females outnumbered males, and clonal diversity was possibly underestimated. Along spike, vaccine-associated CD4 TCRs were found throughout, with dominance at 160-218 and 743-854.

TCRdb's copy holds only in-frame clones and misses some; the assay was immunoSEQ multiplex PCR. The data show 95,000 to 150,000 clones, with 92% seen just once and 11% to 15% held by the top ten. The J gene is TRBJ2-1, the V gene TRBV5-6, with TRBD2 matching over 7 bases. This TCR derives from an adult in good health. Specimen: peripheral blood, collected on day 0 of AZD1222 vaccination. CDR3: CASSLGTTEQFF. CDR3 sequence (DNA): TGTGCCAGCAGCCTAGGGACTACCGAGCAGTTCTTC.